Listed here are 15 T cell receptor beta chains from one sample, sequenced in a study of T cells in Graves' hyperthyroidism and ophthalmopathy. RNA transcripts gave rise to amplified TCR beta CDR3 regions. A first-round RT-PCR of the TCR CDR3 used the HTBI primer set. TCRdb ran MiXCR on the multiplex PCR reads and lists one entry per CDR3 protein. The sample consists of 350,000 to 450,000 distinct CDR3 sequences, approximately 15% of them appearing once. Sequenced sample: blood. These receptors all stem from a woman aged 60 to 75 with Graves' hyperthyroidism.

This clonotype was found many times. The chain links TRBV19 to TRBJ2-7, with 9 bases matching TRBD1. Germline CDR1 reads LNHDA; CDR2 reads SQIVND (reference sequence). The CDR3 length is 13 residues. After removal of 3 bases from V and 5 bases from J, the junction contained 2 bases not matched to a gene. This CDR3 is CASSMGTGNEQYF. In DNA, the CDR3 is TGTGCCAGTAGTATGGGGACAGGGAACGAGCAGTACTTC.

Ten or more counts support this clonotype. The chain has TRBV3-1 and TRBJ2-5, with TRBD2 identical over 7 bases. The junction had 0 bases not matched to a gene; V was cut back by 3 bases and J by 5 bases. The CDR3 loop spans 12 amino acids. Germline CDR1 LGHDT, CDR2 YNNKEL (reference sequence). As DNA, the CDR3 is TGTGCCAGCAGCCAGCGGGGGGAGACCCAGTACTTC. The encoded protein is CASSQRGETQYF.

In its sample, this clonotype was seen many times. The rearrangement links TRBV10-3 to TRBJ2-7; 12 bases map to TRBD2. V lost 7 bases and J lost 0; bases outside the gene matches: 4. This CDR3 comprises 15 residues. CDR1 and CDR2 (germline): ENHRY, SYGVKD. CDR3 coding DNA: TGTGCCATCACCCAGACTAGCGGGAGCTCCTACGAGCAGTACTTC. Residues: CAITQTSGSSYEQYF.

For this clonotype: This sequence may be a read error, since a much larger clone differs from it by one base. The chain combines TRBV12-3 or TRBV12-4 with TRBJ1-3; TRBD1 aligns across 9 bases. V gave up 8 bases and J gave up 9 bases; unmatched junction bases: 11. CDR3 size: 14 residues. The CDR3 nucleotides read TGTGCCAGCCGCAGGACAGGGGAAGAGCTCACCATATATTTT. It translates to CASRRTGEELTIYF.

This chain links TRBV10-3 with TRBJ2-3; D might be TRBD2 (5 bases). There are 14 residues in the CDR3. Trimming took off 2 bases at V and 5 bases at J, with 11 bases between the two ends. Germline V lookup: CDR1 ENHRY, CDR2 SYGVKD. The CDR3 DNA reads as TGTGCCATCAGTGAGGCGGGCCCCGGAGATACGCAGTATTTT. This translates into CAISEAGPGDTQYF.

This clonotype was found many times. This chain connects TRBV5-1 to TRBJ2-1, with 7 bases identical to TRBD1. CDR1 is SGHRS, CDR2 YFSETQ, per germline. Trimming took 6 bases from V and 7 from J; bases not matched to a gene: 7. This CDR3 contains 13 residues. CDR3 amino acids: CASKTGASNEQFF. In DNA, the CDR3 is TGCGCCAGCAAAACAGGGGCGAGTAATGAGCAGTTCTTC.

There are many counts of this clonotype. This sequence joins TRBV27 and TRBJ1-2; possibly TRBD1 for D (5 bases). Germline V gene data show CDR1 as MNHEY and CDR2 as SMNVEV (reference sequence). This CDR3 region has 12 residues. Trimming shortened V by 7 bases and J by 6 bases, and 12 bases separated the two germline ends. CDR3 amino acids: CASKAGQDGYTF. Written as DNA, the CDR3 is TGTGCCAGCAAGGCAGGGCAGGATGGCTACACCTTC.

J is TRBJ1-5 and V is TRBV20-1; tentatively, D is TRBD1 (5 bases). This CDR3 spans 12 amino acids. Germline V CDR1 and CDR2: DFQATT, SNEGSKA (reference sequence). V was cut by 0 bases and J by 7 bases, with 7 bases left in between. The CDR3 spells CSARDGAQPQHF. CDR3 in DNA: TGCAGTGCTAGAGATGGGGCCCAGCCCCAGCATTTT.

This clonotype was seen repeatedly, ten times or more. This chain links TRBV28 with TRBJ1-5; D may be TRBD1 (6 bases). This CDR3 contains 14 residues. The germline gives CDR1 MDHEN, CDR2 SYDVKM. The germline V and J ends were trimmed by 7 bases and 6 bases, with 16 bases remaining between them. The CDR3 nucleotides read TGTGCCAGCAACCCGGGAGGGGGAGGTCAGCCCCAGCATTTT. Translated, it gives CASNPGGGGQPQHF.

This clonotype was observed at least ten times. The CDR3 spells CASSEDAYEQYF. For the CDR3, the DNA is TGTGCCAGCAGTGAAGACGCCTACGAGCAGTACTTC. The V call is TRBV6-1, the J call TRBJ2-7; no clear D. The CDR3 is 12 amino acids. In germline, CDR1 is MNHNS, CDR2 SASEGT. Trimming left V 1 base short and J 2 bases short, with 3 bases between.

The chain employs TRBV7-9 and TRBJ1-2, with a possible D match to TRBD1 (6 bases). CDR1 and CDR2 from the germline V gene are SEHNR and FQNEAQ (reference sequence). The CDR3 consists of 15 residues. V gave up 5 bases and J gave up 8 bases, with 21 bases separating them. The CDR3 nucleotides are TGTGCCAGCAGCCAAAACTACGGGGGCGCGCGGGGCTACACCTTC. This gives the protein CASSQNYGGARGYTF.

This clonotype showed up many times. The chain links TRBV7-9 to TRBJ2-5; D gene ambiguous. The germline V gene encodes CDR1 SEHNR and CDR2 FQNEAQ (reference sequence). Trimming took off 1 base at V and 4 bases at J, with 10 bases between the two ends. The CDR3 sequence is 14 residues long. This CDR3 reads CASSLVGVGETQYF. The CDR3 DNA reads as TGTGCCAGCAGCTTAGTTGGGGTCGGAGAGACCCAGTACTTC. The full variable domain, rest sourced from reference TRBV7-9 and TRBJ2-5, is DTGVSQNPRHKITKRGQNVTFRCDPISEHNRLYWYRQTLGQGPEFLTYFQNEAQLEKSRLLSDRFSAERPKGSFSTLEIQRTEQGDSAMYLCASSLVGVGETQYFGPGTRLLVL.

This clonotype was picked up many times. The chain has TRBV10-2 and TRBJ2-7; 9 bases are shared with TRBD1. This CDR3 has 16 residues. The V gene end was trimmed by 2 bases and the J gene end by 4 bases; junction bases not matched to a gene: 9. Germline V gene data show CDR1 as WSHSY and CDR2 as SAAADI. CDR3 loop: CASSEPRGQGVYEQYF. As DNA, the CDR3 is TGCGCCAGCAGTGAGCCCCGGGGACAGGGTGTGTACGAGCAGTACTTC.

The rearrangement links TRBV11-2 to TRBJ2-7; a weak D match, TRBD2 (5 bases). CDR3 length: 12 amino acids. CDR1 is SGHAT, CDR2 FQNNGV, per germline. Trimming removed 2 bases at V and 5 bases at J, with 7 bases between. CDR3 nucleotide sequence: TGTGCCAGCAGCTTAACTAGGAACGAGCAGTACTTC. This gives the protein CASSLTRNEQYF. Combining the CDR3 with reference TRBV11-2 and TRBJ2-7 gives the whole variable domain EAGVAQSPRYKIIEKRQSVAFWCNPISGHATLYWYQQILGQGPKLLIQFQNNGVVDDSQLPKDRFSAERLKGVDSTLKIQPAKLEDSAVYLCASSLTRNEQYFGPGTRLTVT.

The V and J genes are TRBV6-5 and TRBJ2-5, with 10 bases matching TRBD1. CDR1 and CDR2 from the germline V gene are MNHEY and SVGAGI. CDR3 length: 15 residues. V shed 4 bases, J shed 5 bases, and the junction held 7 bases outside the gene matches. The CDR3 is CASSSGQGRRETQYF. CDR3 sequence (DNA): TGTGCCAGCAGTTCGGGACAGGGGAGGAGGGAGACCCAGTACTTC.